Presented here are 4 T cell receptor beta chains from one specimen sequenced in a study of T cells in Graves' hyperthyroidism and ophthalmopathy. Using RNA transcripts as the source, TCR beta CDR3 regions were amplified. The primer set for the first-round RT-PCR of the TCR CDR3 was HTBI. One entry per CDR3 protein, called by TCRdb with MiXCR from the multiplex PCR reads. There are 500,000 to 750,000 distinct CDR3 sequences in the sample; 40% to 55% occur only once, and around 7.7% lies in the top ten. The sample taken for sequencing was peripheral blood or thyroid tissue (not recorded which). The origin of the receptors is a woman between 18 and 29 years old with Graves' hyperthyroidism.

J is TRBJ2-1 and V is TRBV12-3 or TRBV12-4; 7 bases map to TRBD1. With 3 bases clipped from V and 9 bases from J, the junction kept 8 bases outside the gene matches. The CDR3 length is 14 residues. The DNA of the CDR3 is TGTGCCAGCAGTTTGGGCAGGGGGTACTTTGAGCAGTTCTTC. Translation: CASSLGRGYFEQFF.

The rearrangement uses TRBV12-3 or TRBV12-4 and TRBJ2-5; D is ambiguous. CDR3 length: 12 amino acids. The V gene lost 6 bases and the J gene lost 3 bases, with 8 bases spanning the gap. CDR3 in amino acids: CASSQDKETQYF. CDR3 in DNA: TGTGCCAGCAGCCAAGACAAAGAGACCCAGTACTTC.

This clonotype was observed at least ten times. The chain has TRBV4-3 and TRBJ2-5; 9 bases are shared with TRBD2. The germline gives CDR1 LGHNA, CDR2 YSLEER. The CDR3 is 15 amino acids. V was clipped by 1 base and J by 3 bases; unmatched bases: 3. As DNA, the CDR3 is TGCGCCAGCAGCCAAGTAGCGGGAGCCGAAGAGACCCAGTACTTC. Its protein product is CASSQVAGAEETQYF.

V is TRBV27 and J is TRBJ1-1; 8 bases align to TRBD1. V lost 2 bases and J lost 6; bases outside the gene matches: 2. The CDR3 spans 13 residues. The germline V gene has CDR1 MNHEY and CDR2 SMNVEV (reference sequence). The CDR3 DNA follows: TGTGCCAGCAGTTTAGTACAGGGGGCTGAAGCTTTCTTT. Protein: CASSLVQGAEAFF.